Given below is one T cell receptor (beta chain) in context. Its cognate antigen is unknown. The CDR3 is 15 residues long. Germline values: CDR1 SNHLY, CDR2 FYNNEI. The V end was cut by 5 bases, the J end by 0 bases, with 11 bases between. This entry comes from a study of T cells in localized non-small cell lung cancer. Points from the study as a whole: Turning up in adjacent lung were a median around 50 of the top 100 tumor clones. Greater T cell density in blood accompanied longer overall survival. Maximal T cell clonality occurred in uninvolved adjacent lung, with tumor ranking below it.

The protocol was immunoSEQ multiplex PCR, while the TCRdb copy is restricted to in-frame clones and leaves out a portion. Of tens of thousands of clones listed, around 90% are singletons. The genes are TRBV2 and TRBJ1-5, with D tentatively TRBD1 (6 bases). The sequencing used peripheral blood, collected before any cancer treatment. This sequence was found in a woman between 35 and 70 years old with stage I lung adenocarcinoma. The CDR3 is CASSFDRISNQPQHF. The CDR3 DNA sequence: TGTGCCAGCAGTTTCGACAGGATTAGCAATCAGCCCCAGCATTTT.